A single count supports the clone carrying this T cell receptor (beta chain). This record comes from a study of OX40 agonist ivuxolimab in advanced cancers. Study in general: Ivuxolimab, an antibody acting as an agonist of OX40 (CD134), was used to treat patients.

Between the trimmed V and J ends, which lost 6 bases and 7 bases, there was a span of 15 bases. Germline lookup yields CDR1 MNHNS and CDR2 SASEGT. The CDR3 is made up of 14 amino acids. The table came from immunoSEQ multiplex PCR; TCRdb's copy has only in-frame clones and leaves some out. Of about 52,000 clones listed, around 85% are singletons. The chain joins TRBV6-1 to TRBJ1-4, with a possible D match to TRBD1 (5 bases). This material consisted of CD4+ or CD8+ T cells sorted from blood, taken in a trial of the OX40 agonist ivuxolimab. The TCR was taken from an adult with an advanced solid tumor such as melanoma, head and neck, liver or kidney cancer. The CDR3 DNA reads TGTGCCAGCAGCCAGGGAAATGGAGTTGAAAAACTGTTTTTT. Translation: CASSQGNGVEKLFF.